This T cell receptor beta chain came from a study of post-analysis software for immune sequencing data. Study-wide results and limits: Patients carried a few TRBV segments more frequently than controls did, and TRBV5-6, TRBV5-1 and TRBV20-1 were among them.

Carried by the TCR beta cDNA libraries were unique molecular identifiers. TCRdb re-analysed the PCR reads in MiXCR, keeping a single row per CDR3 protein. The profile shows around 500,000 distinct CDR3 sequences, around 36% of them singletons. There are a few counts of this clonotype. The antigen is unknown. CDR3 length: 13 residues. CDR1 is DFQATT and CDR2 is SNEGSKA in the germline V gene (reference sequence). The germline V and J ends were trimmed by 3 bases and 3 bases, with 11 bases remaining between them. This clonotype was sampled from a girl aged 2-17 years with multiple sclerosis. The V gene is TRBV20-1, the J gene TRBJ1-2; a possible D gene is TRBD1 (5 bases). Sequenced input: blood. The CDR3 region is CSAREQGDYGYTF. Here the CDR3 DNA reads TGCAGTGCTAGGGAGCAGGGCGACTATGGCTACACCTTC.